The 17 T cell receptor beta chains below all came from one sample that was sequenced in a study of identical twins. In TCRdb, the 5' RACE reads were re-called with MiXCR into one record per CDR3 protein. This table has hundreds of thousands of distinct CDR3 sequences, 6% to 6.5% appearing once. Sequenced: naive T cells sorted from blood. Receptor source: a man aged 18 to 30 in good health.

The chain recombines TRBV11-2 with TRBJ2-1; TRBD2 matches 10 bases. The CDR3 is made up of 20 amino acids. V dropped 0 bases and J dropped 5; count of bases not matched to a gene: 16. Germline V gene data show CDR1 as SGHAT and CDR2 as FQNNGV. The CDR3 region is CASSLEIGHVPGLANNEQFF. The CDR3 DNA follows: TGTGCCAGCAGCTTAGAGATCGGACACGTACCGGGACTAGCGAACAATGAGCAGTTCTTC.

In its sample, this clonotype was seen many times. The chain links TRBV14 to TRBJ2-1; D is perhaps TRBD2 (5 bases). Germline CDR1 is SGHDN and CDR2 is FVKESK. The CDR3 is made up of 13 amino acids. Trimming took 0 bases from V and 13 from J, leaving 13 bases between them. The CDR3: CASSQDIAGIQFF. The CDR3 DNA is TGTGCCAGCAGCCAAGATATTGCCGGGATCCAGTTCTTC.

This clonotype occurred many times. The rearrangement links TRBV29-1 to TRBJ2-2, with a possible D match to TRBD1 (6 bases). In germline, CDR1 is SQVTM, CDR2 ANQGSEA. The CDR3 sequence is 14 residues long. The V end lost 1 base, the J end lost 3 bases, and 9 bases lay between the germline ends. The CDR3 reads CSVEAGVDTGELFF. The CDR3 DNA sequence: TGCAGCGTTGAAGCAGGGGTAGACACCGGGGAGCTGTTTTTT.

J is TRBJ2-7 and V is TRBV7-2; D unclear. This CDR3 is 12 amino acids long. Germline CDR1 is SGHTA and CDR2 is FQGNSA. The V end lost 5 bases, the J end lost 6 bases, and 11 bases lay between the germline ends. The CDR3 coding sequence is TGTGCCAGCAGCCAGTGGGCGAGCGAGCAGTACTTC. Its protein is CASSQWASEQYF.

This clonotype was seen many times. This chain uses TRBV6-5 with TRBJ1-1; D is unclear. V lost 5 bases to trimming and J lost 3 bases, with 4 bases between them. CDR3 length equals 11 residues. Germline CDR1 reads MNHEY; CDR2 reads SVGAGI. The CDR3 DNA is TGTGCCAGCAGTACCTACACTGAAGCTTTCTTT. This encodes CASSTYTEAFF.

The chain's CDR3 is CSATGQGAFQPQHF. For the CDR3, the DNA is TGCAGTGCTACGGGACAGGGGGCGTTTCAGCCCCAGCATTTT. This chain connects TRBV20-1 to TRBJ1-5; TRBD1 agrees at 12 bases. V was clipped by 4 bases and J by 6 bases; unmatched bases: 4. CDR1 and CDR2 (germline): DFQATT, SNEGSKA (reference sequence). The CDR3 runs 14 residues.

This clonotype was observed many times. V usage is TRBV28 and J usage is TRBJ2-5; maybe TRBD2 (6 bases). Trimming stripped 11 bases from V and 5 bases from J, with 21 bases between. This CDR3 has 14 amino acids. Germline-derived CDR1 and CDR2 are MDHEN and SYDVKM. CDR3 nucleotide sequence: TGTGCCGGCTCCGGACCGGCGGAGGGTGAGACCCAGTACTTC. Residues: CAGSGPAEGETQYF.

This clonotype was recorded a few times. The chain couples TRBV5-6 to TRBJ2-7, with D perhaps assigned TRBD1 or TRBD2 (5 bases each). Per germline, CDR1 SGHDT and CDR2 YYEEEE. V lost 6 bases, J lost 4 bases, and 17 bases lay in between. There are 14 residues in the CDR3. CDR3 region: CASTGPGLQYEQYV. CDR3 DNA sequence: TGTGCCAGCACGGGACCAGGACTGCAGTACGAGCAGTACGTC.

This clonotype has more than one count but fewer than ten. The CDR3 DNA reads TGTGCCAGCAGTTTACTACTAGCGCCGCTCAATGAGCAGTTCTTC. Translated: CASSLLLAPLNEQFF. The chain carries TRBV27 and TRBJ2-1, with TRBD2 matching 7 bases. CDR3 size: 15 residues. The germline V gene encodes CDR1 MNHEY and CDR2 SMNVEV (reference sequence). The V and J ends lost 2 bases and 6 bases, in that order; junction bases with no gene match: 7.

The chain couples TRBV11-1 to TRBJ2-2, with 14 nucleotides matching TRBD2. This CDR3 contains 18 residues. The V gene's germline CDR1 is SGHAT and CDR2 FQDESV (reference sequence). J was trimmed by 4 bases and V by 3 bases; bases with no gene match: 7. CDR3 DNA: TGTGCCAGCAGCTTGGAAGGGACTAGCGGGAGTAGCACCGGGGAGCTGTTTTTT. This codes for CASSLEGTSGSSTGELFF.

The chain couples TRBV5-1 to TRBJ2-5; TRBD1 matches at 9 bases. Germline assignment: CDR1 SGHRS and CDR2 YFSETQ. The CDR3 runs 14 residues. The ends lost 5 bases at V and 1 base at J; junction bases unmatched: 3. The CDR3 loop is CASRGQGTQETQYF. Here the CDR3 DNA reads TGCGCCAGCAGGGGACAGGGAACCCAAGAGACCCAGTACTTC. Full variable domain (missing parts from reference TRBV5-1 and TRBJ2-5): KAGVTQTPRYLIKTRGQQVTLSCSPISGHRSVSWYQQTPGQGLQFLFEYFSETQRNKGNFPGRFSGRQFSNSRSEMNVSTLELGDSALYLCASRGQGTQETQYFGPGTRLLVL.

This clonotype was detected a few times. This chain connects TRBV29-1 to TRBJ2-1; 11 bases agree with TRBD2. Per the germline V gene, CDR1 is SQVTM and CDR2 is ANQGSEA. V dropped 6 bases and J dropped 4; count of bases not matched to a gene: 2. This CDR3 region has 13 residues. Here the CDR3 reads CSVGLAAYNEQFF. The CDR3 nucleotides read TGCAGCGTGGGACTAGCGGCATACAATGAGCAGTTCTTC.

The chain recombines TRBV12-3 or TRBV12-4 with TRBJ1-2, with D maybe TRBD1 (5 bases). The CDR3 is 13 amino acids. V dropped 5 bases and J dropped 4 bases, with 11 bases sitting between them. The CDR3 DNA reads as TGTGCCAGCAGTAGAGGGGTAATCTATGGCTACACCTTC. It specifies CASSRGVIYGYTF.

This clonotype was picked up a small number of times. J is TRBJ2-2 and V is TRBV29-1; possibly TRBD2 for D (6 bases). Trimming shortened V by 5 bases and J by 3 bases, and 10 bases separated the two germline ends. CDR1 and CDR2 from the germline V gene are SQVTM and ANQGSEA. The CDR3 has 13 amino acids. The CDR3 protein is CSVYRGYTGELFF. In DNA form, the CDR3 reads TGCAGCGTTTACCGGGGGTACACCGGGGAGCTGTTTTTT.

This clonotype was counted many times. As DNA, the CDR3 is TGTGCCACCAGTGATCACCTGACAGGGCGGGATACGCAGTATTTT. Translating it yields CATSDHLTGRDTQYF. The J gene is TRBJ2-3, the V gene TRBV24-1; TRBD1 agrees at 7 bases. Germline trimming cut 3 bases from V and 6 bases from J; bases unmatched to any gene: 8. Germline CDR1 reads KGHDR; CDR2 reads SFDVKD. The CDR3 runs to 15 residues.

This clonotype was found many times. The chain combines TRBV29-1 with TRBJ1-1; D might be TRBD1 (5 bases). The CDR3 spans 15 residues. Germline CDR1 reads SQVTM; CDR2 reads ANQGSEA. Trimming left V 4 bases short and J 0 bases short, with 15 bases between. The CDR3 DNA reads TGCAGCGTTGTGAGTAGGGGCTCCTTGAACACTGAAGCTTTCTTT. Amino acid sequence: CSVVSRGSLNTEAFF.

The sample holds many counts of this clonotype. The CDR3 nucleotides read TGCAGTGCTTCCCGGCAGCGCGCCTTACACAATGAGCAGTTCTTC. It yields the protein CSASRQRALHNEQFF. The rearrangement uses TRBV20-1 and TRBJ2-1; D gene ambiguous. CDR3 size: 15 residues. Trimming removed 5 bases at V and 5 bases at J, with 19 bases between. CDR1 DFQATT and CDR2 SNEGSKA come from the germline V gene (reference sequence).